The T cell receptor beta chain under discussion was sequenced for a study of cytomegalovirus exposure and HLA in healthy donors. Study-level background: Clustering assigned about 80% of the roughly 380 genotyped donors to the Caucasian-associated ancestry cluster. General study results and limits: The study had only CMV serostatus as immune exposure information.

The CDR3 is made up of 15 amino acids. The J segment lost 1 base and the V segment lost 9 bases, leaving 7 bases of the junction unmatched. Germline-derived CDR1 and CDR2 are LNHDA and SQIVND (reference sequence). Points on this clone: Its target is unknown.

Likely unrecorded immune exposures existed in these nominally healthy donors. 60 Vbeta and 13 Jbeta primers were used in PCR. Only in-frame clones appear in the TCRdb table, and some are missing; sequencing was by immunoSEQ multiplex PCR. The sample comprises 200,000 or so clones, 65% to 85% of which are singletons, and about 3.1% rests with the top ten. The specimen was PBMCs. This chain links TRBV19 with TRBJ2-1, with 9 nucleotides matching TRBD1. The sequence derives from a man aged 25-45 years in good health and CMV-seronegative. In nucleotides, the CDR3 is TGTGCCAGCTCGGGACAGGGATGGTCCTACAATGAGCAGTTCTTC. Its translation: CASSGQGWSYNEQFF. The complete variable domain, with remaining parts taken from reference TRBV19 and TRBJ2-1, reads DGGITQSPKYLFRKEGQNVTLSCEQNLNHDAMYWYRQDPGQGLRLIYYSQIVNDFQKGDIAEGYSVSREKKESFPLTVTSAQKNPTAFYLCASSGQGWSYNEQFFGPGTRLTVL.